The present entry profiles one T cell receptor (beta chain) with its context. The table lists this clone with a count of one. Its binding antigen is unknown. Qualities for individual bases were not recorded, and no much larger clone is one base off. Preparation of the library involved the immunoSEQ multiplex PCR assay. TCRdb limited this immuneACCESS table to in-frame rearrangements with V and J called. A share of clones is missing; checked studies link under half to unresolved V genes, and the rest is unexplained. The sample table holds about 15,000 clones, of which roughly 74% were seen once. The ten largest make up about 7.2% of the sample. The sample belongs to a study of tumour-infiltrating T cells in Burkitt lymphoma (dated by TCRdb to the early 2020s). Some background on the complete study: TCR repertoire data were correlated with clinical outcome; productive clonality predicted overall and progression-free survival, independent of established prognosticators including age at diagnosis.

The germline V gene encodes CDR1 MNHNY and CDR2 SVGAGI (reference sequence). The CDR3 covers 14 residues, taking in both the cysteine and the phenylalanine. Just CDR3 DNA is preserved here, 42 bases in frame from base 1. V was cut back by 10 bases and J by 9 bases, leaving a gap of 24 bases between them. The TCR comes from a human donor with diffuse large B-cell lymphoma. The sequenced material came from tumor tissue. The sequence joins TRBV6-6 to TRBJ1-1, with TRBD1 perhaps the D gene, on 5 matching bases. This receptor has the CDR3 CATTRAGSMGQAFF. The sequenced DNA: TGTGCCACCACGAGGGCAGGGAGTATGGGGCAAGCTTTCTTT.